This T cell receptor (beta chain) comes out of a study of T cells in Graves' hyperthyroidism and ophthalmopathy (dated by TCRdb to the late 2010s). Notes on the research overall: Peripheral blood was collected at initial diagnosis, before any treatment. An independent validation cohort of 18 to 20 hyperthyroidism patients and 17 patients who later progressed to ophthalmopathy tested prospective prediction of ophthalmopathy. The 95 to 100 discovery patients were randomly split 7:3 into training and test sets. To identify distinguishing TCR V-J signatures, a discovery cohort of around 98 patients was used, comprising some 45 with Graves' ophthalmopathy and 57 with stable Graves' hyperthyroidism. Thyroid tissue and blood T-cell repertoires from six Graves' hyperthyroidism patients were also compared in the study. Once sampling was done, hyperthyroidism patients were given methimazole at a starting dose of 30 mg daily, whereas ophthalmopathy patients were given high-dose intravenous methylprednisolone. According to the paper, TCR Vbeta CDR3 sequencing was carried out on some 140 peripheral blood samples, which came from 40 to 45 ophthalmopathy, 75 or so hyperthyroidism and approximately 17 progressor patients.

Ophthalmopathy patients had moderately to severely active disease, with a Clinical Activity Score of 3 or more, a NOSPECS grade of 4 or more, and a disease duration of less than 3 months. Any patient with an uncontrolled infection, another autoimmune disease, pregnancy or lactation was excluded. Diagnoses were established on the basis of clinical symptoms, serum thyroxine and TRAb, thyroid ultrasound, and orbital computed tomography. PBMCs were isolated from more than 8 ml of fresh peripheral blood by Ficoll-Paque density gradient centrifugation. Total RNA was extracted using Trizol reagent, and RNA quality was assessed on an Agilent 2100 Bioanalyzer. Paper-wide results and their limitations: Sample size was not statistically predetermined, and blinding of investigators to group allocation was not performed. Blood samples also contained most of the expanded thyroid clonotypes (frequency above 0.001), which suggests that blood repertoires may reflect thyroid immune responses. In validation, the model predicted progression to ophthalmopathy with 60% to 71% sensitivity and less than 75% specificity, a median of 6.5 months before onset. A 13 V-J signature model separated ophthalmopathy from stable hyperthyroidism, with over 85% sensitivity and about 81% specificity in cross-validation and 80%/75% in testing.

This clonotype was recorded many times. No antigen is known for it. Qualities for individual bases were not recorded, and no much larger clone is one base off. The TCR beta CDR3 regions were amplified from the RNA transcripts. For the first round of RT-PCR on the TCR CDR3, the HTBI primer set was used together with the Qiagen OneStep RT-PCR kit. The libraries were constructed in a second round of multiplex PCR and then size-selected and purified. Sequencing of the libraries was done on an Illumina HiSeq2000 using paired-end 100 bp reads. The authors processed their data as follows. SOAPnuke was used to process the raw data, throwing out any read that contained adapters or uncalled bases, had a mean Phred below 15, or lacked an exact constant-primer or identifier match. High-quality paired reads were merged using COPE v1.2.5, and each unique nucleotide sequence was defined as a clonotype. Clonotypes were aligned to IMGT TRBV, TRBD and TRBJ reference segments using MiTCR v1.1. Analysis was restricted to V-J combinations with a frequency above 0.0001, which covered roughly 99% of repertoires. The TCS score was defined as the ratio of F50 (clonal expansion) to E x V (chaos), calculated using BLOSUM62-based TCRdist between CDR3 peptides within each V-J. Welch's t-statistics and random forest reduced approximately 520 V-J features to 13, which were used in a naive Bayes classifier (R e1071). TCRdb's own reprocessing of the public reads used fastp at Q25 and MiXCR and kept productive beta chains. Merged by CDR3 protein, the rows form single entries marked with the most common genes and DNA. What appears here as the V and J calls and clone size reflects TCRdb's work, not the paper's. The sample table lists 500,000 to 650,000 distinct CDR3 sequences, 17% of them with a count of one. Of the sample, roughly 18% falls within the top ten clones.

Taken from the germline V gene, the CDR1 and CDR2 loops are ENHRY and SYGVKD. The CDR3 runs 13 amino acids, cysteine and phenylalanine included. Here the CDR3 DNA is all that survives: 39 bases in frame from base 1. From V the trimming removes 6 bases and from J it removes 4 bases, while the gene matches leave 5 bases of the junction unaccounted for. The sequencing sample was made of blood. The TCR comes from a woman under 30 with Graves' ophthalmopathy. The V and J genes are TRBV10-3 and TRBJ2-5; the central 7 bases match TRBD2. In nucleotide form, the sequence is TGTGCCATCAGCCAGTCGGGAGGAGAGACCCAGTACTTC. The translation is CAISQSGGETQYF.